Sequencing of this T cell receptor (beta chain) was carried out in a study of blood T cell repertoires in COVID-19. In the study overall: COVID-19 samples from acute and convalescent phases originated in the United States, Italy and Spain. Sample material is recorded as cDNA or gDNA derived from T cells, B-cell-depleted T cells, or PBMCs.

The CDR3 is made up of 11 amino acids. V lost 1 base and J 9 bases, leaving 6 bases between the germline ends. Libraries were prepared by immunoSEQ multiplex PCR; TCRdb keeps only in-frame clonotypes and omits some of them. The sample yields just over 300,000 clones, about nine tenths seen once. The TCR originated in a man younger than 35 with active or convalescent COVID-19. The rearrangement uses TRBV12-3 or TRBV12-4 and TRBJ2-5, with D uncertain. Sequencing used peripheral blood. The CDR3 loop is CASSLGSSQYF. For the CDR3, the DNA is TGTGCCAGCAGTTTAGGCAGTTCCCAGTACTTC.